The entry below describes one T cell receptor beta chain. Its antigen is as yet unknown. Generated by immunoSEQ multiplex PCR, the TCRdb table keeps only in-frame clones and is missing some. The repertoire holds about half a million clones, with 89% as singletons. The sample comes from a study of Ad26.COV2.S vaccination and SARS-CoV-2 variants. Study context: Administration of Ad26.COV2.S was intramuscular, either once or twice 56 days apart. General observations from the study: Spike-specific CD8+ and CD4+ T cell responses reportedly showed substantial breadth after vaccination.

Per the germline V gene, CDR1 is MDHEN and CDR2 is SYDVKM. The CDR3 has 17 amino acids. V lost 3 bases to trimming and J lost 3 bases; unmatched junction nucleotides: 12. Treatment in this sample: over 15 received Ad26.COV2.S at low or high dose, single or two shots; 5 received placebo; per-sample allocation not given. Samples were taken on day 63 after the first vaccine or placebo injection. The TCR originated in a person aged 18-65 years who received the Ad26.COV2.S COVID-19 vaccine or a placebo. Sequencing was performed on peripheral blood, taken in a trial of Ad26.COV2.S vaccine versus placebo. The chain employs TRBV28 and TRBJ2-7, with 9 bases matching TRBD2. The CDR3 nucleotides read TGTGCCAGCAGTTTTGATTCGGGGGCTAGCGGGAACTACGAGCAGTACTTC. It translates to CASSFDSGASGNYEQYF.